This T cell receptor beta chain emerged from a study of blood T cell repertoires in COVID-19. Across the whole study: The cDNA or gDNA used as material had been derived from T cells, B-cell-depleted T cells, or PBMCs.

Study processing details: Quantification of nucleated cells was approximated via reference gene primer amplification. Some clones are missing from TCRdb's copy, which holds only in-frame ones; the method was immunoSEQ multiplex PCR. D and trimming come from the DNA, and the V and J calls and clone size come from that table. The top ten hold more than 9% of the sample, which has over 95,000 clones, 81% seen once. The CDR3 is 14 amino acids. After removal of 4 bases from V and 4 bases from J, the junction contained 6 bases not matched to a gene. CDR1 is LGHDT, CDR2 YNNKEL, per germline (reference sequence).

Specimen: peripheral blood. This chain connects TRBV3-1 (or the pseudogene TRBV3-2) to TRBJ1-1, with 7 bases matching TRBD1. The TCR originated in a human donor in a cohort sampled during active COVID-19. The CDR3 sequence: CASSLTTGFTEAFF. The CDR3 nucleotides read TGTGCCAGCAGCCTGACGACAGGGTTCACTGAAGCTTTCTTT.